What follows are 26 T cell receptor beta chains derived from one specimen sequenced in a study of neurological immune-mediated disorders. Via MiXCR, TCRdb re-called the 5' RACE reads, giving one row per CDR3 protein. The data contain 50,000 or so distinct CDR3 sequences, roughly 17% of them singletons. The source material was PBMCs. Receptor source: a man aged 55 to 70 in good health.

This clonotype was seen many times. V is TRBV12-3 or TRBV12-4 and J is TRBJ2-5; TRBD1 aligns across 7 bases. The CDR3 is 14 residues long. With 6 bases clipped from V and 5 bases from J, the junction kept 9 bases outside the gene matches. The CDR3 DNA is TGTGCCAGCAGGACGACGGGACAGAAGGAGACCCAGTACTTC. It encodes CASRTTGQKETQYF.

There are many counts of this clonotype. For the CDR3, the DNA is TGCAGCGTTGAAGTAAACTACGAGCAGTACTTC. Amino acids: CSVEVNYEQYF. The genes are TRBV29-1 and TRBJ2-7; no clear D gene. Per the germline V gene, CDR1 is SQVTM and CDR2 is ANQGSEA. The V and J ends lost 1 base and 3 bases respectively, with 4 bases between them. The CDR3 is 11 residues long.

V gene TRBV10-2 combines with J gene TRBJ2-3; tentative D call: TRBD1 (5 bases). Trimming left V 10 bases short and J 7 bases short, with 12 bases between. This CDR3 has 11 amino acids. Germline V gene sequence: CDR1 WSHSY, CDR2 SAAADI. The CDR3 sequence: CATSGAYTQYF. The CDR3 DNA follows: TGCGCCACCTCTGGGGCATATACGCAGTATTTT.

The gene calls are TRBV25-1 and TRBJ2-1; 9 bases are shared with TRBD2. The CDR3 is 15 amino acids. Germline assignment: CDR1 MGHDK and CDR2 SYGVNS. V dropped 1 base and J dropped 8; count of bases not matched to a gene: 6. The CDR3 protein is CASSEWGSGRDEQFF. As DNA, the CDR3 is TGTGCCAGCAGTGAATGGGGTAGCGGGAGAGATGAGCAGTTCTTC. Variable domain in full (rest from reference TRBV25-1 and TRBJ2-1): EADIYQTPRYLVIGTGKKITLECSQTMGHDKMYWYQQDPGMELHLIHYSYGVNSTEKGDLSSESTVSRIRTEHFPLTLESARPSHTSQYLCASSEWGSGRDEQFFGPGTRLTVL.

This clonotype was counted at least ten times. The genes are TRBV20-1 and TRBJ1-1; the D is unclear. Trimming took off 1 base at V and 2 bases at J, with 5 bases between the two ends. The CDR3 runs to 12 residues. Germline loops: CDR1 DFQATT, CDR2 SNEGSKA (reference sequence). CDR3: CSARVANTEAFF. The DNA for the CDR3 is TGCAGTGCTAGAGTGGCAAACACTGAAGCTTTCTTT.

This clonotype was recorded many times. This chain joins TRBV21-1 and TRBJ1-1. TRBV21-1 corresponds to a pseudogene. The length of the CDR3 is 15 residues. CDR3 coding DNA: TGTGCCAGCAGCAGGGATGGAGGATTGAACACTGAAGCTTTCTTT. Protein product: CASSRDGGLNTEAFF.

The sample holds a few counts of this clonotype. This chain links TRBV20-1 with TRBJ2-7; TRBD1 matches 9 bases. The V and J ends lost 3 bases and 5 bases, in that order; junction bases with no gene match: 8. CDR3 length: 14 amino acids. Germline V lookup: CDR1 DFQATT, CDR2 SNEGSKA (reference sequence). CDR3 in amino acids: CSASPTGGTHEQYF. For the CDR3, the DNA is TGCAGTGCTAGTCCGACAGGGGGTACCCACGAGCAGTACTTC.

This clonotype was counted ten times or more. The chain uses TRBV9 and TRBJ2-1, with 7 bases lining up with TRBD2. This CDR3 has 16 amino acids. The V and J ends lost 2 bases and 4 bases, in that order; junction bases with no gene match: 9. CDR1 is SGDLS, CDR2 YYNGEE, per germline. CDR3 DNA: TGTGCCAGCAGCGTTTCATCGGGCGGGAGATACAATGAGCAGTTCTTC. It is translated as CASSVSSGGRYNEQFF.

In this sample, this clonotype turned up many times. The chain joins TRBV7-2 to TRBJ1-2; 11 bases align to TRBD1. The germline V gene has CDR1 SGHTA and CDR2 FQGNSA. The V and J ends lost 1 base and 5 bases, in that order; junction bases with no gene match: 3. The CDR3 has 15 residues. The CDR3 loop reads CASSLEGTGGYGYTF. The DNA for the CDR3 is TGTGCCAGCAGCTTAGAAGGGACAGGGGGTTATGGCTACACCTTC.

This clonotype has at least ten counts. This rearrangement joins TRBV7-9 to TRBJ1-2; 9 bases align to TRBD1. In germline, CDR1 is SEHNR, CDR2 FQNEAQ (reference sequence). The CDR3 runs 13 residues. The V segment lost 5 bases and the J segment 5 bases; nucleotides outside the gene matches: 3. CDR3 DNA: TGTGCCAGCAGCCGCGACAGGGGGTATGGCTACACCTTC. Translation: CASSRDRGYGYTF.

The table lists this clonotype with many counts. The J gene is TRBJ2-7, the V gene TRBV29-1; TRBD2 might be the D (7 bases). CDR3 length: 14 amino acids. The germline V and J ends were trimmed by 3 bases and 3 bases, with 15 bases remaining between them. From germline, CDR1 is SQVTM and CDR2 ANQGSEA. The DNA of the CDR3 is TGCAGCGTTGATGGGGGGGACACCAGCTACGAGCAGTACTTC. Protein: CSVDGGDTSYEQYF.

This clonotype was seen only a few times. J is TRBJ2-1 and V is TRBV5-1; 7 bases match TRBD2. Germline lookup yields CDR1 SGHRS and CDR2 YFSETQ. CDR3 length: 14 amino acids. The CDR3: CATARASGHNEQFF. CDR3 DNA: TGCGCAACCGCCCGGGCTAGCGGCCACAATGAGCAGTTCTTC. The entire variable domain, with the rest obtained from reference TRBV5-1 and TRBJ2-1, is as follows: KAGVTQTPRYLIKTRGQQVTLSCSPISGHRSVSWYQQTPGQGLQFLFEYFSETQRNKGNFPGRFSGRQFSNSRSEMNVSTLELGDSALYLCATARASGHNEQFFGPGTRLTVL.

There are many counts of this clonotype. This sequence joins TRBV14 and TRBJ2-1; D gene unclear. V shed 3 bases and J shed 7 bases, with 16 bases lying between them. The CDR3 runs 15 residues. Germline CDR1 and CDR2: SGHDN and FVKESK. Written as DNA, the CDR3 is TGTGCCAGCAGCCACGTGGCGCCCCCCTCTAATGAGCAGTTCTTC. Protein sequence: CASSHVAPPSNEQFF. The whole variable domain, filled in from reference TRBV14 and TRBJ2-1, reads EAGVTQFPSHSVIEKGQTVTLRCDPISGHDNLYWYRRVMGKEIKFLLHFVKESKQDESGMPNNRFLAERTGGTYSTLKVQPAELEDSGVYFCASSHVAPPSNEQFFGPGTRLTVL.

As for this clonotype: This sequence may be a read error, since a much larger clone differs from it by one base. The chain employs TRBV29-1 and TRBJ2-3; TRBD2 aligns across 11 bases. CDR1 SQVTM and CDR2 ANQGSEA come from the germline V gene. The CDR3 is 14 amino acids. The CDR3 region is CSVATSGATYTQYF. The CDR3 DNA follows: TGCAGCGTAGCGACTAGCGGGGCCACATATACGCAGTATTTT.

This clonotype was found many times. This sequence joins TRBV10-3 and TRBJ2-1; 7 nucleotides match TRBD1. This CDR3 comprises 13 residues. V gave up 3 bases and J gave up 5 bases; unmatched junction bases: 1. Germline CDR1 is ENHRY and CDR2 is SYGVKD. The CDR3 sequence: CAISETGDNEQFF. The CDR3 nucleotides are TGTGCCATCAGTGAAACAGGGGACAATGAGCAGTTCTTC.

This clonotype was detected many times. The chain carries TRBV20-1 and TRBJ1-5; 11 nucleotides line up with TRBD1. V trimming: 2 bases; J trimming: 7 bases; junction bases outside the gene matches: 4. The CDR3 is made up of 14 amino acids. Germline V gene data show CDR1 as DFQATT and CDR2 as SNEGSKA (reference sequence). The CDR3 reads CSARSGTGGQPQHF. The CDR3 DNA reads TGCAGTGCTAGATCCGGGACAGGGGGACAGCCCCAGCATTTT.

This clonotype has a count of ten or more. This CDR3 is CATSSGRSGELFF. The CDR3 DNA reads as TGTGCCACCAGTAGCGGGAGATCCGGGGAGCTGTTTTTT. The chain carries TRBV24-1 and TRBJ2-2, with 8 bases lining up with TRBD2. The CDR3 totals 13 residues. Germline values: CDR1 KGHDR, CDR2 SFDVKD. V dropped 6 bases and J dropped 6; count of bases not matched to a gene: 2.

This clonotype has a count of ten or more. The gene calls are TRBV11-2 and TRBJ1-2; D perhaps matches TRBD1 (6 bases). From germline, CDR1 is SGHAT and CDR2 FQNNGV. This CDR3 is 16 amino acids long. The ends were cut back, 6 bases at V and 0 bases at J, with 17 bases in the middle. CDR3 nucleotide sequence: TGTGCCAGCAGACCATTCGCGGGACACCCTAACTATGGCTACACCTTC. Protein product: CASRPFAGHPNYGYTF. Based on the CDR3 plus reference TRBV11-2 and TRBJ1-2, the full variable domain is EAGVAQSPRYKIIEKRQSVAFWCNPISGHATLYWYQQILGQGPKLLIQFQNNGVVDDSQLPKDRFSAERLKGVDSTLKIQPAKLEDSAVYLCASRPFAGHPNYGYTFGSGTRLTVV.

The chain links TRBV6-5 to TRBJ2-6; D possibly corresponds to TRBD2 (5 bases). Germline-derived CDR1 and CDR2 are MNHEY and SVGAGI. Trimming stripped 7 bases from V and 4 bases from J, with 14 bases between. This CDR3 is built from 15 residues. The CDR3 protein is CASTLRGYGANVLTF. In nucleotides, the CDR3 is TGTGCCAGCACTTTGCGCGGGTACGGGGCCAACGTCCTGACTTTC.

This clonotype has ten or more counts. The chain combines TRBV28 with TRBJ1-5; D remains unclear. Between the trimmed V and J ends, which lost 3 bases and 0 bases, there was a span of 9 bases. The CDR3 length is 15 residues. Germline lookup yields CDR1 MDHEN and CDR2 SYDVKM. The CDR3 region is CASSLGSYSNQPQHF. The CDR3 bases are TGTGCCAGCAGTTTGGGCAGCTATAGCAATCAGCCCCAGCATTTT. Complete variable domain (other parts from reference TRBV28 and TRBJ1-5): DVKVTQSSRYLVKRTGEKVFLECVQDMDHENMFWYRQDPGLGLRLIYFSYDVKMKEKGDIPEGYSVSREKKERFSLILESASTNQTSMYLCASSLGSYSNQPQHFGDGTRLSIL.

This clonotype appeared many times. The chain has TRBV15 and TRBJ2-1; 14 positions agree with TRBD2. Germline V CDR1 and CDR2: LNHNV, YYDKDF (reference sequence). The ends lost 3 bases at V and 6 bases at J; junction bases unmatched: 1. The CDR3 consists of 15 residues. The CDR3 sequence: CATSRGLAGANEQFF. CDR3 DNA: TGTGCCACCAGCAGGGGACTAGCGGGAGCCAATGAGCAGTTCTTC.

Ten or more counts support this clonotype. The chain has TRBV28 and TRBJ2-3, with no clear D. Germline loops: CDR1 MDHEN, CDR2 SYDVKM. Trimming pared 6 bases from V and 11 bases from J, leaving 15 bases between. This CDR3 comprises 12 residues. The CDR3 loop is CASSLLLRGQYF. CDR3 nucleotides: TGTGCCAGCAGCCTCCTGCTGAGAGGGCAGTATTTT. The variable domain in full, completed from reference TRBV28 and TRBJ2-3, reads DVKVTQSSRYLVKRTGEKVFLECVQDMDHENMFWYRQDPGLGLRLIYFSYDVKMKEKGDIPEGYSVSREKKERFSLILESASTNQTSMYLCASSLLLRGQYFGPGTRLTVL.

This clonotype was recorded at least ten times. This sequence joins TRBV15 and TRBJ2-7, with 12 bases fitting TRBD2. This CDR3 has 14 residues. J lost 7 bases, V lost 5 bases, and 6 bases had no gene match. Germline-derived CDR1 and CDR2 are LNHNV and YYDKDF (reference sequence). Here the CDR3 reads CATSSRTSGKEQYF. The DNA of the CDR3 is TGTGCCACCAGCTCCCGGACTAGCGGGAAGGAGCAGTACTTC.

This clonotype was detected ten times or more. The genes are TRBV10-3 and TRBJ2-7; either TRBD1 or TRBD2 may supply D (5 bases each). Germline V gene sequence: CDR1 ENHRY, CDR2 SYGVKD. The V end lost 0 bases, the J end lost 2 bases, and 11 bases lay between the germline ends. The CDR3 is 15 amino acids. This CDR3 is CAISESGTQTYEQYF. CDR3 in DNA: TGTGCCATCAGTGAGTCCGGGACCCAAACCTACGAGCAGTACTTC.

At least ten counts were recorded for this clonotype. This chain joins TRBV5-1 and TRBJ2-6, with 10 bases that match TRBD2. Per the germline V gene, CDR1 is SGHRS and CDR2 is YFSETQ. Losses at the gene ends were 4 bases for V and 2 bases for J; bases not matched to a gene: 6. The CDR3 has 17 residues. For the CDR3, the DNA is TGCGCCAGCAGCCCTCTAGCGGGAGAGGCTGGGGCCAACGTCCTGACTTTC. Protein sequence: CASSPLAGEAGANVLTF. Looking up the rest from reference TRBV5-1 and TRBJ2-6 gives the full variable domain: KAGVTQTPRYLIKTRGQQVTLSCSPISGHRSVSWYQQTPGQGLQFLFEYFSETQRNKGNFPGRFSGRQFSNSRSEMNVSTLELGDSALYLCASSPLAGEAGANVLTFGAGSRLTVL.

A remark on this clonotype: This may be a read error: a much more frequent sequence differs by one nucleotide. The genes are TRBV12-3 or TRBV12-4 and TRBJ2-2; either TRBD1 or TRBD2 may fit D (6 bases each). The CDR3 sequence is 13 residues long. This CDR3 reads CASLKGGTGEMFF. CDR3 bases: TGTGCCAGCCTCAAGGGGGGTACCGGGGAGATGTTTTTT.